Given below is one TCR beta chain in context. The data originate from a study of low-dose radiotherapy and immunotherapy resistance in tumors. About the study: On an every-two-weeks schedule, patients received intravenous nivolumab 240 mg, along with ipilimumab 1 mg/kg every six weeks. Every two weeks, the protocol called for intravenous cyclophosphamide at 200 mg/m2. It was given one day before each radiation and immunotherapy administration.

Covering alpha and beta chains, TRAV- and TRBV-specific primers were used for the first-strand cDNA. Over about 18 PCR cycles, TCRs were amplified from a constant-region primer and V-primer adapter. Following isolation, mRNA was amplified via in vitro transcription. A single record per CDR3 protein comes from TCRdb applying MiXCR to the reads. In the table there are 100,000 or so distinct CDR3 sequences, less than 25% of which are singletons. As to time point: after trial treatment. Stated treatment: LDRT plus nivolumab, ipilimumab, low-dose cyclophosphamide and aspirin (RACIN trial). The patients who were eligible all carried advanced solid tumors that lacked tumor-infiltrating lymphocytes, meaning the tumors were TIL-negative. Here the sequenced sample was PBMCs, taken after low-dose radiotherapy plus immunotherapy. This receptor was identified in a male donor with prostate cancer.

CDR3 in DNA: TGTGCCAGCTGGGACAGGGAAATGAATGAGCAGTTCTTC. Translation: CASWDREMNEQFF. V and J are TRBV2 and TRBJ2-1, with 9 positions matching TRBD1. CDR1 is SNHLY, CDR2 FYNNEI, per germline. There are 13 residues in the CDR3. V was pared by 8 bases and J by 7 bases, with 6 bases of the junction left unmatched.